This TCR beta chain was identified in a study of lymphopenia after photon versus proton radiotherapy (dated by TCRdb to the late 2010s). In the study overall: The study compared the immunological effects of photon versus proton radiation therapy in patients with gastrointestinal tumors who developed high-grade lymphopenia. The study aimed to characterize how the two radiation modalities differ in their impact on the immune system. A cohort of under 25 patients with gastrointestinal tumors who received either photon or proton therapy and subsequently developed lymphopenia was included.

A word on this clone: It lacks a known antigen. The sample holds no much larger clone one base away, and base qualities are not on file.

Library preparation used the immunoSEQ multiplex PCR assay. Deep sequencing of rearranged TCR beta loci, alongside multiparametric flow cytometry, was used to profile T cell repertoires. TCRdb provides this immuneACCESS table in a form limited to in-frame rearrangements. Some clones are lacking; in checked studies, under half of them reflect an unresolved V gene, and why the rest are absent is not known. The sample has roughly 14,000 clones on record, 70% to 85% of them singletons. The ten most abundant clones make up roughly a quarter of the sample. Study-wide findings and limitations: Across the cohort, among patients who died, a greater drop in TCR diversity after the nadir was inversely correlated with overall survival time. Proton-treated patients stayed relatively stable during treatment, while photon-treated patients lost naive T cells and TCR diversity and gained effector/memory populations. After the lymphocyte count nadir, photon-treated repertoires showed oligoclonal expansion, especially of CD8+ Temra cells, which drove the drop in diversity. The authors looked at the survival association only in patients who died, and they framed better survival with proton therapy as a possibility rather than a demonstrated result.

V gives up 0 bases and J gives up 10 bases, and the segment between their germline ends measures 13 bases. Counted from cysteine to phenylalanine, this CDR3 has 14 amino acids. CDR3 DNA only is kept here, 42 bases in frame from base 1. The germline V gene provides CDR1 SGDLS and CDR2 YYNGEE. This sequence uses TRBV9 and TRBJ2-2; D gene: possibly TRBD1, on 6 matching bases. This TCR was sampled from a man in his fifties or sixties with gastric cancer. Sequencing was performed on peripheral blood, taken from a patient treated with photon-based radiotherapy. At the DNA level, the sequence is TGTGCCAGCAGCGTAGTCCCAGGGGATGAGGAGCTGTTTTTT. This encodes CASSVVPGDEELFF.